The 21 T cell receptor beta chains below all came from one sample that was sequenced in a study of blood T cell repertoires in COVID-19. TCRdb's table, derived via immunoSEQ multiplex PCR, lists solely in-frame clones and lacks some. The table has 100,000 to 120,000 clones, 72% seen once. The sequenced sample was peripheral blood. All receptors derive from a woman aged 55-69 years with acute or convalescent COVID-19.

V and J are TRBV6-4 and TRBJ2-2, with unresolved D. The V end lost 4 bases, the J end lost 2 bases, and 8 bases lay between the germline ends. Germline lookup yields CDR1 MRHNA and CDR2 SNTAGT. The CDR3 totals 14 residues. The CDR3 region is CASSAEFNTGELFF. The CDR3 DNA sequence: TGTGCCAGCAGTGCCGAGTTTAACACCGGGGAGCTGTTTTTT.

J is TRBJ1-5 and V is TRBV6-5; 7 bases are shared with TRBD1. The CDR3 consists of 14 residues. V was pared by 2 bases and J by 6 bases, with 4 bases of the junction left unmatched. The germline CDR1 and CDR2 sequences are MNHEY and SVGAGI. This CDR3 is CASSYRGLGQPQHF. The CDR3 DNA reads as TGTGCCAGCAGTTACAGGGGGCTGGGTCAGCCCCAGCATTTT.

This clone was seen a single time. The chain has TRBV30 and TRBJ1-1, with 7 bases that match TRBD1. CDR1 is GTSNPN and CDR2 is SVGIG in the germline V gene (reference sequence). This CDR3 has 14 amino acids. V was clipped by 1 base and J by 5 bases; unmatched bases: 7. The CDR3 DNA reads TGTGCCTGGAGTGCTATGGGCAGGGGGACTGAAGCTTTCTTT. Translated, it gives CAWSAMGRGTEAFF. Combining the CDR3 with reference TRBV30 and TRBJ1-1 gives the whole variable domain SQTIHQWPATLVQPVGSPLSLECTVEGTSNPNLYWYRQAAGRGLQLLFYSVGIGQISSEVPQNLSASRPQDRQFILSSKKLLLSDSGFYLCAWSAMGRGTEAFFGQGTRLTVV.

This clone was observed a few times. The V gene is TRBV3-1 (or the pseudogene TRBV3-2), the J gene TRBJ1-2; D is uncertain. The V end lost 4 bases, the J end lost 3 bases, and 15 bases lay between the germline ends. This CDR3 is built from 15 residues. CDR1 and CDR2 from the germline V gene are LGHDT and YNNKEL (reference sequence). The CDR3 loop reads CASSPSPSADYGYTF. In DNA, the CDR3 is TGTGCCAGCAGCCCTTCTCCGAGTGCCGACTATGGCTACACCTTC.

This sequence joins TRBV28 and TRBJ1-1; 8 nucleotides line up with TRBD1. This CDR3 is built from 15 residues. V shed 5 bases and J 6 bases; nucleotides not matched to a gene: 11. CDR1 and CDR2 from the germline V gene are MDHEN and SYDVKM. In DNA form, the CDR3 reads TGTGCCAGCAGTAAGACAGGGGCGCCGGGGGCTGAAGCTTTCTTT. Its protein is CASSKTGAPGAEAFF.

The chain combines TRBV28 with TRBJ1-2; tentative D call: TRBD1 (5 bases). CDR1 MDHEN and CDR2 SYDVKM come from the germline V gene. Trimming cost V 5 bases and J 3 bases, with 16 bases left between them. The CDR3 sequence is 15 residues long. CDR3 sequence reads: CASSDQGRGDYGYTF. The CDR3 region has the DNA TGTGCCAGCAGTGATCAGGGTAGGGGTGACTATGGCTACACCTTC.

Written as DNA, the CDR3 is TGTGCCTGGGAGGGCAACACTGAAGCTTTCTTT. It translates to CAWEGNTEAFF. The chain uses TRBV30 and TRBJ1-1, with unresolved D. The germline V gene has CDR1 GTSNPN and CDR2 SVGIG (reference sequence). Trimming removed 5 bases from V and 2 bases from J, with 6 bases in between. The CDR3 is 11 residues long.

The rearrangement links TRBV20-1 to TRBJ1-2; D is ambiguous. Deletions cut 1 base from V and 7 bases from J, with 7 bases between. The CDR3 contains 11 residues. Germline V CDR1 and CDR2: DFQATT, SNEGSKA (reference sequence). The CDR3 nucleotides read TGCAGTGCTAGAGTCTTCAGTGGCTACACCTTC. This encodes CSARVFSGYTF.

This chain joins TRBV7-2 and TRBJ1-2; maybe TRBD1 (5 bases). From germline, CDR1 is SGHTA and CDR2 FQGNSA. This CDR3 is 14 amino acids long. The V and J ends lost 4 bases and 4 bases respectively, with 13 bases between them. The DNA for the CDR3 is TGTGCCAGCAGCTCCCCGGGGGGAGGCTATGGCTACACCTTC. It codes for CASSSPGGGYGYTF.

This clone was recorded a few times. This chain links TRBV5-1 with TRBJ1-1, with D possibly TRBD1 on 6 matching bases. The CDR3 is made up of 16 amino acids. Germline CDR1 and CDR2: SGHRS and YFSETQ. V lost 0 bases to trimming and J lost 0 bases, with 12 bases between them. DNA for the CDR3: TGCGCCAGCAGCTTGGTTCCGGACAGATTGAACACTGAAGCTTTCTTT. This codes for CASSLVPDRLNTEAFF.

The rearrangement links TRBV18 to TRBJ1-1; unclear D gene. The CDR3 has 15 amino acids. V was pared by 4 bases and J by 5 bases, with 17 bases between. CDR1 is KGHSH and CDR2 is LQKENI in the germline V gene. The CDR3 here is CASSLQREVDTEAFF. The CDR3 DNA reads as TGTGCCAGCTCACTGCAACGGGAGGTCGATACTGAAGCTTTCTTT.

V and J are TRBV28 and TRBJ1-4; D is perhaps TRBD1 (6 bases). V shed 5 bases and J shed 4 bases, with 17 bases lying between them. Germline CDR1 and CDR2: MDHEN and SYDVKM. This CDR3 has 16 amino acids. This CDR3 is CASSPPRTDDNEKLFF. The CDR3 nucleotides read TGTGCCAGCAGTCCTCCGAGGACAGACGATAATGAAAAACTGTTTTTT.

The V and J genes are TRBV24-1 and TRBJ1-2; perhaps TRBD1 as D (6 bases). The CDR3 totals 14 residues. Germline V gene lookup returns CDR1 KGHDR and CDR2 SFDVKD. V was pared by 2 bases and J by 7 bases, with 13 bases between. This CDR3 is CATSDWTDISGYTF. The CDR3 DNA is TGTGCCACCAGTGATTGGACAGACATTAGTGGCTACACCTTC.

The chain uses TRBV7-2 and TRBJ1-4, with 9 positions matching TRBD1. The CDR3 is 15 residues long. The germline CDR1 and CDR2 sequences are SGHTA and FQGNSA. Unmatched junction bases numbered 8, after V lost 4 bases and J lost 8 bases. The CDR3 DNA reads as TGTGCCAGCAGCTCCAGGACAGGGGAGGGCGAAAAACTGTTTTTT. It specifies CASSSRTGEGEKLFF.

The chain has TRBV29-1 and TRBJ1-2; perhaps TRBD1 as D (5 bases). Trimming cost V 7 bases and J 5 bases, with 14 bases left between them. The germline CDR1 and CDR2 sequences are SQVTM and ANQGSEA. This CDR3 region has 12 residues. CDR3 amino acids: CSAVTEPYGYTF. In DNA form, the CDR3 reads TGCAGCGCCGTGACAGAGCCTTATGGCTACACCTTC.

The CDR3 here is CAWTTGGNQPQHF. DNA for the CDR3: TGTGCCTGGACTACAGGGGGGAATCAGCCCCAGCATTTT. The V and J genes are TRBV30 and TRBJ1-5; the match to TRBD1 covers 8 bases. The CDR3 loop spans 13 amino acids. Trimming cost V 4 bases and J 4 bases; bases outside gene matches: 3. From germline, CDR1 is GTSNPN and CDR2 SVGIG (reference sequence).

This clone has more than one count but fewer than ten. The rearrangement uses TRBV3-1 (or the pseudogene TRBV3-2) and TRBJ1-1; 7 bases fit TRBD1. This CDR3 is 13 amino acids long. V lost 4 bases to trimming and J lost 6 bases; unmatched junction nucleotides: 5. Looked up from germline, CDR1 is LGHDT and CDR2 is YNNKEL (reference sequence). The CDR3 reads CASSRTTGPEAFF. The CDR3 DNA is TGTGCCAGCAGCCGAACGACAGGGCCTGAAGCTTTCTTT.

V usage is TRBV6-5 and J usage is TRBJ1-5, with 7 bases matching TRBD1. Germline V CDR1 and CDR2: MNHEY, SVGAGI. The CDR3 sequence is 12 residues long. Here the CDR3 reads CHIQGFNQPQHF. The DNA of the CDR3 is TGTCACATACAGGGGTTCAATCAGCCCCAGCATTTT.

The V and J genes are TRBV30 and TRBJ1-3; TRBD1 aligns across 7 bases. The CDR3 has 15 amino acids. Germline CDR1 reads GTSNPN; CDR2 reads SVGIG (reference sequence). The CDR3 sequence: CAQKGGRSSGNTIYF. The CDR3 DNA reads TGTGCTCAAAAAGGGGGCAGATCCTCTGGAAACACCATATATTTT.

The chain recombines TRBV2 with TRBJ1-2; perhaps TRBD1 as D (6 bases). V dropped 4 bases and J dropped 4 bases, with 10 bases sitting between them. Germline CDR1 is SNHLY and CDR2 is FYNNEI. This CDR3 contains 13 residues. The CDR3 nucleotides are TGTGCCAGCAGTGTTGGCAGGGGCTATGGCTACACCTTC. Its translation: CASSVGRGYGYTF.

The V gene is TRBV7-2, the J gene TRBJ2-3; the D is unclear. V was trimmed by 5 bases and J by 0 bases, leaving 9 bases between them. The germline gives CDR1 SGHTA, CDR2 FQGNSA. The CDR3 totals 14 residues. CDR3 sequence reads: CASSPAVSTDTQYF. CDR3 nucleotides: TGTGCCAGCAGCCCGGCGGTTAGCACAGATACGCAGTATTTT.